Below, 18 T cell receptor beta chains from the same sample are listed, as sequenced in a study of control samples from healthy donors and cancer patients. Clones were read by immunoSEQ multiplex PCR, and TCRdb kept only the in-frame ones, dropping some. The sample includes about 160,000 clones, roughly 89% seen only once; the top ten take approximately 12%. Sequenced sample: blood. The receptors come from a man aged 30 to 45 in good health.

V and J are TRBV5-1 and TRBJ2-2, with a tentative D call TRBD2 (6 bases). Germline lookup yields CDR1 SGHRS and CDR2 YFSETQ. V lost 0 bases and J lost 5, with 11 bases in between. The CDR3 is made up of 15 amino acids. In nucleotides, the CDR3 is TGCGCCAGCAGCTTGGTTTTACGGGGGACCGGGGAGCTGTTTTTT. Translated: CASSLVLRGTGELFF.

Here the CDR3 DNA reads TGTGCCAGCAGGGAAATGACAGGGTCAGGAAACACCATATATTTT. Translated: CASREMTGSGNTIYF. The genes are TRBV2 and TRBJ1-3; 7 bases match TRBD1. CDR1 SNHLY and CDR2 FYNNEI come from the germline V gene. V lost 6 bases, J lost 4 bases, and 9 bases stayed unmatched. This CDR3 is 15 amino acids long.

The chain employs TRBV12-2 and TRBJ2-6; TRBD2, the D gene given by the table, was not confirmed from the DNA. TRBV12-2 has pseudogene status. This CDR3 contains 18 residues. The CDR3 DNA reads as TGTGCAAGTCGCTTAGTGGAGCGGGGAATCTCTGGGGCCAACGTCCTGACTTTC. Its translation is CASRLVERGISGANVLTF.

V gene TRBV29-1 combines with J gene TRBJ1-1; possible D gene TRBD1, 5 bases. Trimming took off 4 bases at V and 7 bases at J, with 13 bases between the two ends. The germline gives CDR1 SQVTM, CDR2 ANQGSEA. CDR3 size: 12 residues. In nucleotides, the CDR3 is TGCAGCGTTGGGGGCGCTACGGGTGAAGCTTTCTTT. Residues: CSVGGATGEAFF.

The V gene is TRBV28, the J gene TRBJ1-1; D is undetermined. Trimming removed 3 bases at V and 3 bases at J, with 2 bases between. The CDR3 is 11 residues long. Per the germline V gene, CDR1 is MDHEN and CDR2 is SYDVKM. The CDR3 DNA follows: TGTGCCAGCAGTTTGTACACTGAAGCTTTCTTT. It encodes CASSLYTEAFF.

The CDR3 region has the DNA TGCGCCAGCAGTGAGCCAAGAGTCACTGAAGCTTTCTTT. Its translation: CASSEPRVTEAFF. This chain uses TRBV10-2 with TRBJ1-1; D is unclear. With 2 bases removed from V and 4 bases from J, the gap between germline ends came to 8 bases. The V gene's germline CDR1 is WSHSY and CDR2 SAAADI. The CDR3 contains 13 residues.

The chain has TRBV5-1 and TRBJ2-7; possibly TRBD1 for D (5 bases). CDR3 length equals 14 residues. Trimming pared 5 bases from V and 3 bases from J, leaving 15 bases between. The germline V gene encodes CDR1 SGHRS and CDR2 YFSETQ. CDR3 nucleotide sequence: TGCGCCAGCAGACCAACAGGTAACATCTACGAGCAGTACTTC. Translation gives CASRPTGNIYEQYF.

CDR3 DNA sequence: TGCGCCAGCAGCCTGGAACTGAAAGGTGAGCAGTTCTTC. Its translation is CASSLELKGEQFF. J is TRBJ2-1 and V is TRBV5-1; the D is unclear. From germline, CDR1 is SGHRS and CDR2 YFSETQ. The CDR3 covers 13 residues. V was cut by 4 bases and J by 9 bases, with 14 bases left in between.

The chain uses TRBV7-6 and TRBJ1-2; 10 bases match TRBD1. J gave up 6 bases and V 5 bases, and 9 bases lay outside the gene matches. This CDR3 comprises 15 residues. Germline lookup yields CDR1 SGHVS and CDR2 FNYEAQ. Here the CDR3 DNA reads TGTGCCAGCAGCAATCAGACAGGGGGCTTTGATGGCTACACCTTC. This codes for CASSNQTGGFDGYTF.

This rearrangement joins TRBV6-6 to TRBJ1-6; a possible D gene is TRBD1 (5 bases). The CDR3 spans 15 residues. From germline, CDR1 is MNHNY and CDR2 SVGAGI (reference sequence). V lost 2 bases and J 2 bases, leaving 7 bases between the germline ends. As DNA, the CDR3 is TGTGCCAGCAGTTACATGGGGCCCTATAATTCACCCCTCCACTTT. As protein: CASSYMGPYNSPLHF.

V usage is TRBV4-2 and J usage is TRBJ1-3, with D possibly matching TRBD1 (6 bases). V was shortened by 4 bases and J by 0 bases, with 10 bases between the two germline ends. Germline V gives CDR1 LGHNA, CDR2 YNFKEQ. The CDR3 length is 15 residues. The chain's CDR3 is CASSPTGFSGNTIYF. CDR3 sequence (DNA): TGTGCCAGCAGCCCGACAGGATTCTCTGGAAACACCATATATTTT.

The chain links TRBV5-1 to TRBJ1-2; weak D call: TRBD1 (6 bases). Germline V gene data show CDR1 as SGHRS and CDR2 as YFSETQ. The ends were cut back, 4 bases at V and 5 bases at J, with 18 bases in the middle. This CDR3 spans 15 amino acids. In DNA, the CDR3 is TGCGCCAGCAGCCTCCCGACAGGTGAGGGTTATGGCTACACCTTC. It encodes CASSLPTGEGYGYTF.

The chain is built from TRBV5-6 and TRBJ2-6; D unclear. This CDR3 spans 15 amino acids. Looked up from germline, CDR1 is SGHDT and CDR2 is YYEEEE. Trimming cost V 2 bases and J 2 bases, with 8 bases left between them. This CDR3 is CASSFFGTGANVLTF. In nucleotides, the CDR3 is TGTGCCAGCAGCTTCTTCGGTACTGGGGCCAACGTCCTGACTTTC. The variable domain in full, with the rest retrieved from reference TRBV5-6 and TRBJ2-6, is DAGVTQSPTHLIKTRGQQVTLRCSPKSGHDTVSWYQQALGQGPQFIFQYYEEEERQRGNFPDRFSGHQFPNYSSELNVNALLLGDSALYLCASSFFGTGANVLTFGAGSRLTVL.

This chain links TRBV4-2 with TRBJ2-3, with TRBD2 matching over 9 bases. The CDR3 sequence is 18 residues long. Losses at the gene ends were 0 bases for V and 2 bases for J; bases not matched to a gene: 9. Germline CDR1 reads LGHNA; CDR2 reads YNFKEQ. CDR3 residues: CASSQEVRLAGTTDTQYF. CDR3 coding DNA: TGTGCCAGCAGCCAAGAAGTTCGGCTAGCGGGGACCACAGATACGCAGTATTTT.

This clone came up once. The gene calls are TRBV5-6 and TRBJ1-6; 8 positions match TRBD1. Germline loops: CDR1 SGHDT, CDR2 YYEEEE. The V segment lost 4 bases and the J segment 10 bases; nucleotides outside the gene matches: 7. The CDR3 length is 14 residues. The CDR3 region is CASSTGQGVSPLHF. In DNA form, the CDR3 reads TGTGCCAGCAGCACCGGACAGGGAGTCTCACCCCTCCACTTT.

The chain is built from TRBV19 and TRBJ1-1, with 7 bases aligning to TRBD1. The CDR3 length is 15 residues. J was trimmed by 5 bases and V by 3 bases; bases with no gene match: 9. The germline gives CDR1 LNHDA, CDR2 SQIVND (reference sequence). The CDR3 bases are TGTGCCAGTAGTATGGACAGGACCCCCGGGACTGAAGCTTTCTTT. This translates into CASSMDRTPGTEAFF.

CDR3 sequence: CASSPWSSHNEQFF. CDR3 DNA sequence: TGTGCCAGCAGCCCCTGGTCCTCGCACAATGAGCAGTTCTTC. V usage is TRBV16 and J usage is TRBJ2-1, with D hard to call. V was shortened by 4 bases and J by 5 bases, with 12 bases between the two germline ends. This CDR3 comprises 14 residues. Germline-derived CDR1 and CDR2 are KGHSY and FQNENV.

On this clone itself: At one of its ends the junction is not consistent with the germline gene, which may arise from a read error. The chain combines TRBV7-2 with TRBJ2-7, with 11 positions matching TRBD2. The CDR3 runs 15 residues. The V gene's germline CDR1 is SGHTA and CDR2 FQGNSA. In DNA, the CDR3 is TGTGCCAGCAGCCTAGCGGGAGGTAGCTCCTACGAGCAGTACTTC. Translating gives CASSLAGGSSYEQYF.